This T cell receptor (beta chain) was found in a study of cytomegalovirus exposure and HLA in healthy donors. Study conclusions and caveats: Later analysis associated a missense DCLRE1C variant with TCR beta V- and J-gene trimming. Rare TCR sequences dominated, though some public TCRs recurred in many donors. Prior analysis indicated that the majority of TCR beta V segments exhibited productivity approximately 90% or approximately 30% of the time. Exclusion applied to some V segments, including TRBV6-2 and TRBV6-3, as they were indistinguishable.

From germline, CDR1 is MNHNY and CDR2 SVGAGI (reference sequence). The CDR3 length is 12 residues. Primers: 60 Vbeta forward and 13 Jbeta reverse. Clones were sequenced by immunoSEQ multiplex PCR, and TCRdb holds only the in-frame ones, with some missing. The sample records 130,000 or so clones, about 79% being singletons. Regarding this clone: The antigen remains undetermined.

Input material: PBMCs. The receptor's source is a woman under 30 in good health and CMV-seropositive. The chain couples TRBV6-6 to TRBJ2-5; tentative D call: TRBD2 (6 bases). TRBJ2-7 explains the end of the DNA better; the J call may be wrong. The CDR3 reads CASSWDSTEQYF. In DNA form, the CDR3 reads TGTGCCAGCAGTTGGGACTCTACCGAGCAGTACTTC.